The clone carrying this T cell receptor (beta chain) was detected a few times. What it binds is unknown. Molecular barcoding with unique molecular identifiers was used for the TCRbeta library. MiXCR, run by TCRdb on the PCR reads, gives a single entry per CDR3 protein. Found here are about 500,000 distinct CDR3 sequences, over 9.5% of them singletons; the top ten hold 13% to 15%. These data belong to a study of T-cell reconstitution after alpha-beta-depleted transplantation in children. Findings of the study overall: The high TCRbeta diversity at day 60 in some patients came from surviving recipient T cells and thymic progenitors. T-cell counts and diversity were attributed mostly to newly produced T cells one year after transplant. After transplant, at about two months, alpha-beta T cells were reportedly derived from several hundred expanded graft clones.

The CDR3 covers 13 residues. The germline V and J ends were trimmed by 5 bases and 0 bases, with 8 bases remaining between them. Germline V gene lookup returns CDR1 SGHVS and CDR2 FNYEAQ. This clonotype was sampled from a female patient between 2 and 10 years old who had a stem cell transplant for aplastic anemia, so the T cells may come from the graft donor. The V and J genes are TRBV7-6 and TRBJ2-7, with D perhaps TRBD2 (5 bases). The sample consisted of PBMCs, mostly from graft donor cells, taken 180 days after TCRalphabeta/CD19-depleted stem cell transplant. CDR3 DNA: TGTGCCAGCAGCACGGACTTCTCCTACGAGCAGTACTTC. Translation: CASSTDFSYEQYF. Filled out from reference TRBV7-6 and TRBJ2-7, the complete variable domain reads GAGVSQSPRYKVTKRGQDVALRCDPISGHVSLYWYRQALGQGPEFLTYFNYEAQQDKSGLPNDRFSAERPEGSISTLTIQRTEQRDSAMYRCASSTDFSYEQYFGPGTRLTVT.